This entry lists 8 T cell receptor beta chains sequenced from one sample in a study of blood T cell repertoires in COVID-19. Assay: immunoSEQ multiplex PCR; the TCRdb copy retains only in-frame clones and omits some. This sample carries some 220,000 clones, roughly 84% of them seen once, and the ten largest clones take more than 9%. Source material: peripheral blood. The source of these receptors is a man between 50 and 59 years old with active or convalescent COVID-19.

The CDR3: CASNSGAKGRNQPQHF. CDR3 coding DNA: TGTGCCAGTAACAGTGGGGCCAAAGGGCGCAATCAGCCCCAGCATTTT. The rearrangement uses TRBV19 and TRBJ1-5, with D maybe TRBD1 (5 bases). The germline gives CDR1 LNHDA, CDR2 SQIVND (reference sequence). The CDR3 extends over 16 amino acids. V shed 7 bases and J shed 2 bases, with 18 bases lying between them.

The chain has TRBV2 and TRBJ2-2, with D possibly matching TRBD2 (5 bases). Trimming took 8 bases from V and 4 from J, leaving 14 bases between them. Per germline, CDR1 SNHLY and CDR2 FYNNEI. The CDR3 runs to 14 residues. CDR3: CASAREGITGELFF. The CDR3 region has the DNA TGTGCCAGCGCACGCGAGGGTATCACCGGGGAGCTGTTTTTT.

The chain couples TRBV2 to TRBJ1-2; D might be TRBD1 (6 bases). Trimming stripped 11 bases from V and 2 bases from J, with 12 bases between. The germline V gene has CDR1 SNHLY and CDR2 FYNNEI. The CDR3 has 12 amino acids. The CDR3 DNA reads TGTGCCGGAGCTCAGGGGAACTATGGCTACACCTTC. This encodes CAGAQGNYGYTF.

The CDR3: CAMTGGAGTGELFF. CDR3 coding DNA: TGTGCCATGACAGGGGGCGCGGGGACCGGGGAGCTGTTTTTT. J is TRBJ2-2 and V is TRBV2; TRBD1 matches at 10 bases. Trimming cost V 10 bases and J 5 bases; bases outside gene matches: 7. The V gene's germline CDR1 is SNHLY and CDR2 FYNNEI. The CDR3 length is 14 residues.

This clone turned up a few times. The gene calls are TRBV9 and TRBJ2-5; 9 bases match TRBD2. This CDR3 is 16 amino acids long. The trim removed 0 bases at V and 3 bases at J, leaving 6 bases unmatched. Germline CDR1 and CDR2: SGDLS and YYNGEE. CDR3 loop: CASSVGRGGEEETQYF. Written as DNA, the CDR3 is TGTGCCAGCAGCGTAGGGCGGGGGGGCGAAGAAGAGACCCAGTACTTC. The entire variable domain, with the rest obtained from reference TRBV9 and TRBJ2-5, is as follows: DSGVTQTPKHLITATGQRVTLRCSPRSGDLSVYWYQQSLDQGLQFLIQYYNGEERAKGNILERFSAQQFPDLHSELNLSSLELGDSALYFCASSVGRGGEEETQYFGPGTRLLVL.

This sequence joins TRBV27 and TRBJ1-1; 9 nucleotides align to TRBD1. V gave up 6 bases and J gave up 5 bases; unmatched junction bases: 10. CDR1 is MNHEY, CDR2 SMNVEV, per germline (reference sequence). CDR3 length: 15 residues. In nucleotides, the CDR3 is TGTGCCAGCAGCCCTCAACGACAGGGGGAAACTGAAGCTTTCTTT. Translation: CASSPQRQGETEAFF.

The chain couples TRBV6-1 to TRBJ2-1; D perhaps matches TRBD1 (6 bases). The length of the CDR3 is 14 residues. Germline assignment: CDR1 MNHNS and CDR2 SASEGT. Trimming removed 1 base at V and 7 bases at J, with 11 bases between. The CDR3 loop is CASSEDRAYNEQFF. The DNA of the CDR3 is TGTGCCAGCAGTGAAGACAGGGCTTATAATGAGCAGTTCTTC.

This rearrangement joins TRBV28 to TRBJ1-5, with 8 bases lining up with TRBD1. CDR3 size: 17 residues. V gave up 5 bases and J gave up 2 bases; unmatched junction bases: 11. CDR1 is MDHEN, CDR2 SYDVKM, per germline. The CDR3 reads CASSARHGTGRNQPQHF. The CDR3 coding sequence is TGTGCCAGCAGTGCCCGGCATGGGACAGGACGCAATCAGCCCCAGCATTTT.